This TCR beta chain appears in the sequencing data of a study of blood T cells in healthy people across ages. The study, taken as a whole, reports: Shifts in expanded clonotypes may have been confounded by donor CMV status, which was unknown. Per million T cells, TCR beta diversity dropped about linearly as age rose. Since the PBMCs were unsorted, naive and antigen-experienced cells could not be conclusively compared.

Primers used in a second PCR of about 7 to 12 cycles were a sample-barcoded 5' primer and a J-beta primer mix. Each sample yielded at least 3 million CDR3-containing paired-end reads. TCRdb ran MiXCR on the 5' RACE reads and lists one entry per CDR3 protein. The table records about 1.8 million distinct CDR3 sequences, 40% to 55% of them present only once. V was pared by 7 bases and J by 1 base, with 9 bases of the junction left unmatched. From germline, CDR1 is SQVTM and CDR2 ANQGSEA. The CDR3 is made up of 14 amino acids. Concerning this clonotype itself: The antigen remains unidentified.

The receptor's source is a woman aged 40 to 55 in good health. The rearrangement joins TRBV29-1 to TRBJ1-1; TRBD1 matches at 7 bases. The sample taken for sequencing was blood. The CDR3 DNA sequence: TGCAGCGCCCGATCGACAGGGAAGAACACTGAAGCTTTCTTT. This translates into CSARSTGKNTEAFF.